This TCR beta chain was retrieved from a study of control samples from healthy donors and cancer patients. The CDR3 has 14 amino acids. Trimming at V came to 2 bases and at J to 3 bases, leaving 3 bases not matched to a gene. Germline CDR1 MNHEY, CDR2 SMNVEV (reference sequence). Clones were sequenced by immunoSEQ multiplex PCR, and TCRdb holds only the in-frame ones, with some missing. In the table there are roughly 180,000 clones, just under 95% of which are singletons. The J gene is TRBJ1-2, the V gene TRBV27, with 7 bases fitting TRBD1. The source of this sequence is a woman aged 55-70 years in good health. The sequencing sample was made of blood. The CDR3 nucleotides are TGTGCCAGCAGTTTAGAGGGGGCCGACTATGGCTACACCTTC. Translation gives CASSLEGADYGYTF.